What follows are 2 T cell receptor beta chains derived from one specimen sequenced in a study of OX40 agonist ivuxolimab in advanced cancers. Using immunoSEQ multiplex PCR, the repertoire was profiled, and TCRdb retains in-frame clones only, with some absent. The sample carries 40,000 to 50,000 clones, roughly four fifths recorded once. The sequencing used CD4+ or CD8+ T cells sorted from blood, collected in a trial of the OX40 agonist ivuxolimab. The receptor set was obtained from an adult with an advanced solid tumor such as melanoma, head and neck, liver or kidney cancer.

This rearrangement joins TRBV27 to TRBJ2-7, with 8 bases lining up with TRBD1. Germline CDR1 reads MNHEY; CDR2 reads SMNVEV (reference sequence). The CDR3 loop spans 15 amino acids. V lost 5 bases and J lost 7; bases outside the gene matches: 13. The CDR3 bases are TGTGCCAGCAGTCCGCGGACAGGGCCCTTGGGGGAGCAGTACTTC. Protein product: CASSPRTGPLGEQYF.

The J gene is TRBJ1-5, the V gene TRBV5-4; 7 positions match TRBD1. Germline V gene data show CDR1 as SGHNT and CDR2 as YYREEE (reference sequence). J lost 5 bases, V lost 4 bases, and 6 bases had no gene match. This CDR3 spans 14 amino acids. CDR3 nucleotides: TGTGCCAGCAGCCTAGACAGGGCAGATCAGCCCCAGCATTTT. Encoded protein: CASSLDRADQPQHF.